The subject of this entry is one TCR beta chain. Its antigen is still unknown. No much larger clone exists at a distance of one base, and base qualities are not known. CDR1 and CDR2 are read off the germline V gene as MGHRA and YSYEKL. Including the terminal cysteine and phenylalanine, the CDR3 comprises 13 residues. This entry keeps only the CDR3 DNA: 39 bases, framed from base 1. The trim is 2 bases for V and 4 bases for J, with a gap of 6 bases between the germline ends. Sequenced on an Illumina HiSeq 1500. The public reads were reanalyzed by TCRdb: fastp trimming at Q25, MiXCR alignment, in-frame beta chains only. One record per CDR3 amino acid sequence lists the most common genes and DNA. For this sample the table gives about 900,000 distinct CDR3 sequences, of which under 40% were detected only once. The ten largest clonotypes hold roughly 13% of the sample. The sample belongs to a study of T cell repertoires in cytomegalovirus infection (dated by TCRdb to between 2017 and 2020). Background for the entire study: Peptide stimulations targeted recently identified HLA-C-restricted CMV epitopes, whose presentation resists viral immunomodulation, together with well-studied HLA-B-restricted epitopes. The HLA type of each donor mattered for the analysis, because public TCR beta signatures pointed to carriage of CMV infection along with the matching HLA type.

What the treatment or condition label conveys for this sample: in vitro stimulation with specific CMV peptide epitopes to enrich CMV-specific T cells. The study at large found these results: In both this cohort and an independent approximately 370-donor cohort, the cumulative frequency of public TCR beta family members distinguished carriers of CMV infection plus the relevant HLA type. The ex vivo response was dominated by HLA-C-restricted CMV-specific TCR beta clonotypes, which also provided the single most frequent clonotype in two of eight donors.

The receptor was isolated from a human donor in good health (CMV status not recorded). Some clones in this sample may be carry-over from other donors' samples. The chain is assembled from TRBV4-1 and TRBJ2-1; a confident D gene designation cannot be given. Here the sequenced sample was cultured CD8+ T cells from PBMCs, taken from culture after CMV antigen stimulation. The CDR3 loop reads CASSQTEYNEQFF. Here is the DNA: TGCGCCAGCAGCCAAACAGAGTACAATGAGCAGTTCTTC.